Below are 20 T cell receptor beta chains sequenced from a single sample in a study of shared clonotypes between healthy human individuals. Libraries were prepared by immunoSEQ multiplex PCR; TCRdb keeps only in-frame clonotypes and omits some of them. The sample records over a million clones, over 95% being singletons. Sequenced input: naive CD4+ T cells sorted from blood. The subset was: CD45RA+ positively selected. The receptors were sampled from a young man in good health.

J is TRBJ2-5 and V is TRBV7-2, with D possibly TRBD2 on 7 matching bases. The CDR3 has 17 amino acids. Germline assignment: CDR1 SGHTA and CDR2 FQGNSA. V shed 2 bases and J shed 5 bases, with 21 bases lying between them. CDR3 region: CASSLRGGRAWRETQYF. The CDR3 bases are TGTGCCAGCAGCTTAAGGGGGGGAAGGGCTTGGAGGGAGACCCAGTACTTC.

The chain recombines TRBV5-1 with TRBJ2-1; possibly TRBD1 or TRBD2 for D (5 bases each). The ends were cut back, 1 base at V and 2 bases at J, with 28 bases in the middle. This CDR3 is built from 21 residues. Germline CDR1 reads SGHRS; CDR2 reads YFSETQ. The CDR3 DNA is TGCGCCAGCAGCTTGATCGCCCTCATGAGGAAGGGACCTGACGCCTACAATGAGCAGTTCTTC. Translation: CASSLIALMRKGPDAYNEQFF.

V gene TRBV29-1 combines with J gene TRBJ2-1; D uncertain. Trimming cost V 6 bases and J 4 bases, with 16 bases left between them. Germline V gives CDR1 SQVTM, CDR2 ANQGSEA. The CDR3 sequence is 14 residues long. In nucleotides, the CDR3 is TGCAGCGTCGGACGGAGCCCTCTATACAATGAGCAGTTCTTC. Its protein product is CSVGRSPLYNEQFF.

The chain recombines TRBV28 with TRBJ2-5; TRBD2 might be the D (6 bases). The CDR3 is 15 amino acids. V lost 7 bases to trimming and J lost 0 bases, with 15 bases between them. Looked up from germline, CDR1 is MDHEN and CDR2 is SYDVKM. The CDR3 reads CASTPTRTYQETQYF. The DNA for the CDR3 is TGTGCCAGCACCCCGACTAGGACGTACCAAGAGACCCAGTACTTC.

The count of this clone is one. V is TRBV25-1 and J is TRBJ2-1; 12 bases are shared with TRBD1. Germline CDR1 reads MGHDK; CDR2 reads SYGVNS. The CDR3 runs to 15 residues. V shed 4 bases, J shed 9 bases, and the junction held 7 bases outside the gene matches. DNA of the CDR3: TGTGCCAGCAGTGTCGGGACAGGGGGCGGCGGTGAGCAGTTCTTC. Translation gives CASSVGTGGGGEQFF.

The chain is built from TRBV9 and TRBJ2-1; 11 bases are a match to TRBD2. V lost 3 bases and J lost 0; bases outside the gene matches: 2. CDR3 length: 16 amino acids. CDR1 SGDLS and CDR2 YYNGEE come from the germline V gene. CDR3 loop: CASSGGLAASYNEQFF. CDR3 DNA sequence: TGTGCCAGCAGCGGGGGACTAGCGGCCTCCTACAATGAGCAGTTCTTC. The full variable domain, its missing parts supplied by reference TRBV9 and TRBJ2-1, is DSGVTQTPKHLITATGQRVTLRCSPRSGDLSVYWYQQSLDQGLQFLIQYYNGEERAKGNILERFSAQQFPDLHSELNLSSLELGDSALYFCASSGGLAASYNEQFFGPGTRLTVL.

V gene TRBV10-2 combines with J gene TRBJ2-2; TRBD2 matches at 10 bases. Germline CDR1 WSHSY, CDR2 SAAADI. The trim removed 6 bases at V and 5 bases at J, leaving 9 bases unmatched. This CDR3 has 16 residues. CDR3 sequence: CASSRTGLASTGELFF. The CDR3 DNA sequence: TGCGCCAGCAGCCGTACGGGACTAGCGTCAACCGGGGAGCTGTTTTTT.

The V and J genes are TRBV5-5 and TRBJ2-6, with D perhaps matching TRBD1 (6 bases). CDR1 and CDR2 from the germline V gene are SGHKS and YYEKEE (reference sequence). With 3 bases removed from V and 1 base from J, the gap between germline ends came to 8 bases. This CDR3 has 15 residues. DNA for the CDR3: TGTGCCAGCAGCTCGACAGGTTCTGGGGCCAACGTCCTGACTTTC. It codes for CASSSTGSGANVLTF.

CDR3: CASSLRGVSYNEQFF. Written as DNA, the CDR3 is TGTGCCAGCAGCTTAAGGGGGGTCTCCTACAATGAGCAGTTCTTC. The chain carries TRBV7-2 and TRBJ2-1, with D perhaps TRBD1 or TRBD2 (6 bases each). Trimming stripped 2 bases from V and 0 bases from J, with 8 bases between. The germline V gene encodes CDR1 SGHTA and CDR2 FQGNSA. The CDR3 runs 15 residues.

This chain links TRBV5-5 with TRBJ2-7, with 10 bases fitting TRBD2. The CDR3 totals 16 residues. Germline assignment: CDR1 SGHKS and CDR2 YYEKEE (reference sequence). The junction had 9 bases not matched to a gene; V was cut back by 6 bases and J by 0 bases. DNA for the CDR3: TGTGCCAGCACCCCTTCTAGCGGGAGTTCCTCCTACGAGCAGTACTTC. Its translation: CASTPSSGSSSYEQYF.

This clone has a single count. V is TRBV7-2 and J is TRBJ1-4; 10 nucleotides align to TRBD1. With V trimmed by 5 bases and J by 7 bases, 10 bases remained unmatched. Germline CDR1 and CDR2: SGHTA and FQGNSA. The CDR3 length is 16 residues. CDR3 protein: CASSATTGGKGEKLFF. In DNA, the CDR3 is TGTGCCAGCAGCGCAACGACAGGGGGCAAGGGTGAAAAACTGTTTTTT.

In regard to this clone: This sample also contains other DNA sequences that code for the same CDR3. CDR3 amino acids: CASSLDRATDTQYF. In nucleotides, the CDR3 is TGTGCCAGCAGCTTGGACAGGGCCACAGATACGCAGTATTTT. This chain joins TRBV5-4 and TRBJ2-3; TRBD1 is a possible D gene (6 bases). Germline lookup yields CDR1 SGHNT and CDR2 YYREEE (reference sequence). V lost 0 bases, J lost 2 bases, and 7 bases lay in between. CDR3 length equals 14 residues.

This chain joins TRBV5-1 and TRBJ1-2; 8 bases are a match to TRBD1. Germline CDR1 and CDR2: SGHRS and YFSETQ. The CDR3 has 13 residues. J gave up 8 bases and V 0 bases, and 3 bases lay outside the gene matches. The CDR3 nucleotides read TGCGCCAGCAGCTTGGACAGGGGGTCGGGCTACACCTTC. Translating it yields CASSLDRGSGYTF.

This clone was counted a single time. The junction does not match germline at one end; this may be a read error. Other DNA sequences in the same sample also yield this CDR3. The chain is built from TRBV5-1 and TRBJ2-1; D might be TRBD2 (6 bases). This CDR3 is 15 amino acids long. CDR1 SGHRS and CDR2 YFSETQ come from the germline V gene. CDR3 nucleotide sequence: TGCGCCAGCAGCTTTGACGGGAGCTCCTACAATGAACAGTTCTTC. Amino acids: CASSFDGSSYNEQFF.

The rearrangement joins TRBV9 to TRBJ1-4, with 9 bases lining up with TRBD1. The CDR3 runs to 15 residues. Germline V gene lookup returns CDR1 SGDLS and CDR2 YYNGEE. After removal of 4 bases from V and 8 bases from J, the junction contained 9 bases not matched to a gene. CDR3 residues: CASSPRTGAVEKLFF. CDR3 bases: TGTGCCAGCAGCCCGCGGACAGGGGCCGTAGAAAAACTGTTTTTT.

CDR3 protein: CASSPDRAQPQHF. For the CDR3, the DNA is TGTGCCAGCTCACCTGACAGGGCTCAGCCCCAGCATTTT. The J gene is TRBJ1-5, the V gene TRBV18; TRBD1 agrees at 7 bases. This CDR3 has 13 amino acids. Germline CDR1 reads KGHSH; CDR2 reads LQKENI. Trimming removed 3 bases from V and 6 bases from J; junction bases left unmatched: 2. Full variable domain (outside the CDR3, taken from reference TRBV18 and TRBJ1-5): NAGVMQNPRHLVRRRGQEARLRCSPMKGHSHVYWYRQLPEEGLKFMVYLQKENIIDESGMPKERFSAEFPKEGPSILRIQQVVRGDSAAYFCASSPDRAQPQHFGDGTRLSIL.

The chain couples TRBV28 to TRBJ2-3; D gene ambiguous. V was clipped by 5 bases and J by 5 bases, with 11 bases between them. The CDR3 spans 13 residues. Germline V gene lookup returns CDR1 MDHEN and CDR2 SYDVKM. The CDR3 DNA reads as TGTGCCAGCAGTAACTCCTATGGAGATACGCAGTATTTT. Its translation: CASSNSYGDTQYF.

The gene calls are TRBV27 and TRBJ2-5; D possibly corresponds to TRBD1 (5 bases). V was pared by 5 bases and J by 2 bases, with 12 bases between. This CDR3 has 14 residues. Germline V gene data show CDR1 as MNHEY and CDR2 as SMNVEV (reference sequence). The CDR3 loop reads CASSLIGAQETQYF. CDR3 sequence (DNA): TGTGCCAGCAGTCTTATAGGGGCGCAAGAGACCCAGTACTTC.

The V call is TRBV27, the J call TRBJ1-2, with D hard to call. In germline, CDR1 is MNHEY, CDR2 SMNVEV (reference sequence). V shed 1 base and J shed 6 bases, with 6 bases lying between them. The CDR3 is 12 residues long. The CDR3 loop is CASSLLRNGYTF. In DNA, the CDR3 is TGTGCCAGCAGTTTATTACGCAATGGCTACACCTTC.

The chain links TRBV5-1 to TRBJ2-7; D gene ambiguous. Germline values: CDR1 SGHRS, CDR2 YFSETQ. V shed 7 bases and J shed 2 bases, with 16 bases lying between them. The length of the CDR3 is 14 residues. This CDR3 reads CASAPGQPAYEQYF. CDR3 nucleotide sequence: TGCGCCAGCGCCCCCGGCCAGCCGGCCTACGAGCAGTACTTC.